These T cell receptor beta chains were read from a single sample in a study of technical replicates of blood from a handful of donors. The table came from immunoSEQ multiplex PCR; TCRdb's copy has only in-frame clones and leaves some out. The sample yields more than 90,000 clones, approximately 95% seen once. Sequenced: T cells isolated from PBMCs. Receptors were obtained from a human donor in good health. Both conserved end residues are part of each CDR3. The order of the fields is J gene, clone size, D gene, V gene, CDR3 protein, CDR3 DNA. D genes are given only for firm matches. Part of the rows lack a size; the others show once, few, many or a class for expanded clones.

>TRBJ2-3|.|TRBD2|TRBV29-1
CSVARARGADTQYF
TGCAGCGTTGCCCGGGCCCGGGGGGCAGATACGCAGTATTTT
>TRBJ1-2|.|.|TRBV2
CASSGEGVNNPFYGYTF
TGTGCCAGCAGTGGAGAGGGGGTCAATAACCCATTTTATGGCTACACCTTC
>TRBJ2-7|.|.|TRBV7-2
CASSLGGTPYEQYF
TGTGCCAGCAGCTTAGGCGGGACCCCCTACGAGCAGTACTTC
>TRBJ2-1|.|TRBD2|TRBV4-3
CASSQGWELAGDNEQFF
TGCGCCAGCAGCCAAGGATGGGAACTAGCGGGAGACAATGAGCAGTTCTTC
>TRBJ1-2|.|.|TRBV7-2
CASSLAGGNYGYTF
TGTGCCAGCAGCTTAGCAGGCGGTAACTATGGCTACACCTTC
>TRBJ2-1|.|TRBD2|TRBV11-3
CASSPHRTSNNEQFF
TGTGCCAGCAGCCCTCATCGGACTAGTAACAATGAGCAGTTCTTC
>TRBJ2-2|.|TRBD2|TRBV7-9
CASNPTSPTGELFF
TGTGCCAGCAACCCGACTAGCCCCACCGGGGAGCTGTTTTTT
>TRBJ1-1|once|.|TRBV6-6
CATRGGANTEAFF
TGTGCCACCCGAGGGGGGGCCAACACTGAAGCTTTCTTT
>TRBJ1-1|.|TRBD1|TRBV28
CASTLDRVGTEAFF
TGTGCCAGCACCCTGGACAGGGTGGGCACTGAAGCTTTCTTT
>TRBJ1-5|.|TRBD1|TRBV4-1
CASSLRTGVQPQHF
TGCGCCAGCAGCCTACGGACAGGAGTACAGCCCCAGCATTTT
>TRBJ2-3|.|TRBD2|TRBV5-5
CASSFSGSTDTQYF
TGTGCCAGCAGCTTTAGCGGGAGCACAGATACGCAGTATTTT
>TRBJ2-1|.|.|TRBV12-2
CASRRLGGRCHIGGNGEQFF
TGTGCAAGTCGCCGACTCGGCGGGAGGTGCCATATTGGGGGAAATGGTGAGCAGTTCTTC
>TRBJ2-5|.|.|TRBV15
CATSRAGAQETQYF
TGTGCCACCAGCAGAGCAGGGGCCCAAGAGACCCAGTACTTC
>TRBJ2-1|once|TRBD2|TRBV6-5
CASSYASGGYNEQFF
TGTGCCAGCAGTTACGCTAGCGGGGGTTACAATGAGCAGTTCTTC
>TRBJ2-3|.|TRBD1|TRBV29-1
CSVKPNSGQGAVF
TGCAGCGTGAAGCCAAATTCGGGACAGGGGGCCGTATTT
>TRBJ2-3|.|.|TRBV5-1
CASSLPDSDTQYF
TGCGCCAGCAGCCTACCTGACTCAGATACGCAGTATTTT
>TRBJ1-2|.|.|TRBV27
CASSVHREGYGYTF
TGTGCCAGCAGTGTACACAGGGAGGGCTATGGCTACACCTTC
>TRBJ2-5|.|TRBD2|TRBV19
CASTVTSGTETQYF
TGTGCCAGTACCGTGACTAGCGGGACAGAGACCCAGTACTTC
>TRBJ2-5|.|.|TRBV6-5
CASTYLAKRGETQYF
TGTGCCAGCACTTACCTAGCGAAGAGGGGAGAGACCCAGTACTTC
>TRBJ2-4|.|TRBD2|TRBV7-2
CASSLKLAGVLAKNIQYF
TGTGCCAGCAGCTTAAAACTAGCGGGCGTTCTAGCCAAAAACATTCAGTACTTC